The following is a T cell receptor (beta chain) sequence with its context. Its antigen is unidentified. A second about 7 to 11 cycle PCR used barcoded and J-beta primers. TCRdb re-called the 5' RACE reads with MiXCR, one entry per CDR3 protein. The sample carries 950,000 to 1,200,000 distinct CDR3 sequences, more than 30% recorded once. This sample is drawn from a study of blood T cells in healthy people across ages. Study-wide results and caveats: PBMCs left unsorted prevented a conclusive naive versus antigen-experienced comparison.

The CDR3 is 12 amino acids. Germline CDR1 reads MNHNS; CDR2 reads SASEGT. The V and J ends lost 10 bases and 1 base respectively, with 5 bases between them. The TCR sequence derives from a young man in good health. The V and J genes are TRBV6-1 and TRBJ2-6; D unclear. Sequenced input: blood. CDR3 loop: CATRSGANVLTF. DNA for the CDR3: TGTGCCACCAGGTCTGGGGCCAACGTCCTGACTTTC.